The T cell receptor (beta chain) under discussion was sequenced for a study of cytomegalovirus exposure and HLA in healthy donors. Overall study context: Unique TCR beta sequences numbering approximately 120 million came from some 200 million T cells in an earlier analysis.

A note on this clone: What it binds is not known.

At the time of sampling, donors were nominally healthy, though unrecorded immune exposures were likely. The PCR employed 60 Vbeta primers together with 13 Jbeta primers. The table came from immunoSEQ multiplex PCR; TCRdb's copy has only in-frame clones and leaves some out. The sample holds some 140,000 clones, 73% seen once. General study points: Researchers catalogued 164 TCR beta chains as cytomegalovirus-associated. Analyses of presence and absence presupposed an approximately uniform sequencing depth across donors.

Sequencing input: PBMCs. The sequence was obtained from a woman aged 35 to 49 in good health and CMV-seronegative.

CDR3 protein: CASSPPSSNTEAFF. CDR3 coding DNA: TGTGCCAGCAGTCCGCCTAGTTCGAACACTGAAGCTTTCTTT. This sequence joins TRBV6-5 and TRBJ1-1; D is uncertain. From germline, CDR1 is MNHEY and CDR2 SVGAGI. This CDR3 comprises 14 residues. Trimming shortened V by 5 bases and J by 1 base, and 11 bases separated the two germline ends.